This T cell receptor beta chain was sequenced for a study of T cell repertoires in cytomegalovirus infection. Findings of the study overall: CMV carriers having the relevant HLA were flagged by cumulative public TCR beta family frequency. What dominated the ex vivo response were HLA-C-restricted CMV-specific TCR beta clonotypes.

Germline lookup yields CDR1 SGHRS and CDR2 YFSETQ. The CDR3 is 11 residues long. On this clonotype: As yet, its antigen is unknown. At one boundary the junction diverges from the germline segment, which might be a read error.

TCRdb reanalysed the reads using MiXCR and keeps one entry per CDR3 protein. The repertoire holds around 200,000 distinct CDR3 sequences, with about 15% as singletons. This chain uses TRBV5-1 with TRBJ2-5, with D unresolved. The TCR originated in a human donor in good health (CMV status not recorded). Some clones in this sample may be carry-over from other donors' samples. The sequenced sample consisted of CD8+ T cells from PBMCs. CDR3 coding DNA: TGCGCCAGCGGCTTTCAAGAGACCCAGTACTTC. Its protein is CASGFQETQYF.